These 10 T cell receptor beta chains came from one sample sequenced in a study of blood T cell repertoires in COVID-19. The data were produced by immunoSEQ multiplex PCR, yet TCRdb's version contains in-frame clones alone and is incomplete. The sample has fewer than 300,000 clones; about nine tenths are singletons. Sequencing was done on a sample of peripheral blood. The receptors originated from a woman aged 30 to 39 with COVID-19, enrolled during active disease.

The V gene is TRBV5-8, the J gene TRBJ1-5; 7 nucleotides match TRBD1. The CDR3 is made up of 14 amino acids. After removal of 4 bases from V and 6 bases from J, the junction contained 7 bases not matched to a gene. Germline V CDR1 and CDR2: SGHTS, YDEGEE. CDR3 amino acids: CASSIRQGSQPQHF. CDR3 bases: TGTGCCAGCAGCATCCGACAGGGAAGTCAGCCCCAGCATTTT.

The chain recombines TRBV19 with TRBJ1-2; 10 positions agree with TRBD1. In germline, CDR1 is LNHDA, CDR2 SQIVND (reference sequence). The CDR3 consists of 16 residues. V gave up 6 bases and J gave up 0 bases; unmatched junction bases: 7. The CDR3 DNA follows: TGTGCCAGTAGCCGGGACAGGGGCCATACTAACTATGGCTACACCTTC. Translating gives CASSRDRGHTNYGYTF.

The gene calls are TRBV5-1 and TRBJ2-7; 13 bases align to TRBD2. This CDR3 has 16 residues. Germline values: CDR1 SGHRS, CDR2 YFSETQ. The J segment lost 0 bases and the V segment lost 2 bases, leaving 2 bases of the junction unmatched. DNA for the CDR3: TGCGCCAGCAGCTTCGGACTAGCGGGAGACTCCTACGAGCAGTACTTC. Its translation: CASSFGLAGDSYEQYF. Supplemented by reference TRBV5-1 and TRBJ2-7, the full variable domain reads KAGVTQTPRYLIKTRGQQVTLSCSPISGHRSVSWYQQTPGQGLQFLFEYFSETQRNKGNFPGRFSGRQFSNSRSEMNVSTLELGDSALYLCASSFGLAGDSYEQYFGPGTRLTVT.

This clone was detected only a few times. This chain connects TRBV30 to TRBJ2-1; the D gene is possibly TRBD1 (6 bases). The germline V gene encodes CDR1 GTSNPN and CDR2 SVGIG (reference sequence). CDR3 length: 17 amino acids. Trimming took 2 bases from V and 7 from J, leaving 24 bases between them. CDR3 bases: TGTGCCTGGAGTACAGAGGTTGGGACACCTACGAGGAATGAGCAGTTCTTC. Its protein product is CAWSTEVGTPTRNEQFF.

This clone has a single count. The chain employs TRBV28 and TRBJ2-7; weak D call: TRBD2 (7 bases). The CDR3 length is 15 residues. Germline CDR1 MDHEN, CDR2 SYDVKM. V was trimmed by 8 bases and J by 1 base, leaving 18 bases between them. Here the CDR3 DNA reads TGTGCCAGCCCCGCGGAGCGGGACATATCCTACGAGCAGTACTTC. Protein sequence: CASPAERDISYEQYF.

The chain combines TRBV7-9 with TRBJ1-1, with 8 bases aligning to TRBD1. Germline assignment: CDR1 SEHNR and CDR2 FQNEAQ (reference sequence). V shed 5 bases and J 5 bases; nucleotides not matched to a gene: 13. There are 16 residues in the CDR3. The CDR3: CASSETGASWGTEAFF. The CDR3 region has the DNA TGTGCCAGCAGCGAGACAGGGGCTTCATGGGGTACTGAAGCTTTCTTT.

The rearrangement uses TRBV6-2 or TRBV6-3 and TRBJ2-7; 9 nucleotides line up with TRBD2. The CDR3 sequence is 20 residues long. V dropped 3 bases and J dropped 3; count of bases not matched to a gene: 21. The germline CDR1 and CDR2 sequences are MNHEY and SVGEGT. The CDR3 sequence: CASSYGLGGTSTQANYEQYF. The CDR3 DNA reads as TGTGCCAGCAGTTATGGGCTGGGTGGGACTAGCACCCAGGCGAACTACGAGCAGTACTTC.

This sequence joins TRBV7-8 and TRBJ1-3, with a tentative D call TRBD1 (5 bases). Per germline, CDR1 SGHVS and CDR2 FQNEAQ. This CDR3 is built from 14 residues. The V and J ends lost 0 bases and 8 bases respectively, with 11 bases between them. The CDR3 coding sequence is TGTGCCAGCAGCTTAGCTGTCCCGGGGGACACCATATATTTT. This gives the protein CASSLAVPGDTIYF.

The V gene is TRBV5-6, the J gene TRBJ2-7; D gene uncertain. V lost 3 bases, J lost 3 bases, and 7 bases lay in between. The CDR3 contains 12 residues. The germline V gene encodes CDR1 SGHDT and CDR2 YYEEEE. The CDR3 DNA reads as TGTGCCAGCAGCTCGTGGAGCTACGAGCAGTACTTC. Amino acid sequence: CASSSWSYEQYF.

The chain is built from TRBV7-9 and TRBJ1-3, with 10 bases identical to TRBD1. Germline V gene lookup returns CDR1 SEHNR and CDR2 FQNEAQ (reference sequence). The trim removed 1 base at V and 0 bases at J, leaving 6 bases unmatched. The CDR3 spans 18 residues. The CDR3 loop reads CASSLGTGGFGSGNTIYF. The CDR3 bases are TGTGCCAGCAGCTTAGGGACAGGGGGTTTTGGCTCTGGAAACACCATATATTTT.